A selection of T cell receptor beta chains follows, all from one sample in a study of chemoradiotherapy in HPV16-positive cancers. Clones were sequenced by immunoSEQ multiplex PCR, and TCRdb holds only the in-frame ones, with some missing. The data hold 15,000 to 20,000 clones, with around nine tenths observed a single time. The sequenced sample was blood, obtained from a patient who underwent chemoradiotherapy. These receptor sequences come from a human donor with HPV-associated anogenital cancer. Each CDR3 is given with its conserved first and last residue.

TRBV11-2	TRBJ1-5	CASSLGTTLDQPQHF
TRBV19	TRBJ2-3	CASMERGIGTDTQYF
TRBV5-1	TRBJ2-7	CASSLGEYVNEQYF
TRBV5-4	TRBJ2-7	CASSFPETHAYEQYF
TRBV7-2	TRBJ2-1	CASSLRVGAGRNEQFF
TRBV28	TRBJ1-5	CASSQGQGGQPQHF
TRBV5-4	TRBJ2-3	CASSLGSSGRDTQYF
TRBV6-6	TRBJ1-2	CASSYSEGRNYGYTF
TRBV10-2	TRBJ1-5	CASSESTGGVGQPQHF
TRBV9	TRBJ2-7	CASATGTYSYEQYF
TRBV25-1	TRBJ2-3	CASSEYRSGASRFTQYF
TRBV11-2	TRBJ2-1	CASSLGLAGGEQFF
TRBV6-1	TRBJ2-7	CASSDYRVNVYEQYF
TRBV11-2	TRBJ2-1	CASSLEARRPANEQFF
TRBV29-1	TRBJ2-3	CSVVDGTDTQYF
TRBV30	TRBJ1-2	CAWSLSYYGYTF
TRBV4-1	TRBJ2-7	CASSQDAYSYEQYF